The source of this TCR beta chain is a study of blood T cell repertoires in COVID-19. Overall study context: Nucleic acid was either cDNA or gDNA, and it came from T cells, B-cell-depleted T cells, or PBMCs.

Germline CDR1 and CDR2: SGHRS and YFSETQ. The CDR3 consists of 13 residues. Germline trimming cut 7 bases from V and 9 bases from J; bases unmatched to any gene: 10. The repertoire was sequenced with immunoSEQ multiplex PCR; TCRdb's copy has only in-frame clones and lacks some. The repertoire holds nearly 50,000 clones, with 70% to 90% as singletons. Sequenced material: peripheral blood. This clonotype was obtained from a man in his forties with active COVID-19. The chain links TRBV5-1 to TRBJ2-1, with 7 bases fitting TRBD2. This CDR3 reads CASLAGDMGEQFF. The CDR3 bases are TGCGCCAGCTTGGCGGGAGATATGGGTGAGCAGTTCTTC.